This TCR beta chain was obtained from a study of cytomegalovirus exposure and HLA in healthy donors. PCR was performed using 60 Vbeta and 13 Jbeta primers. Libraries were prepared by immunoSEQ multiplex PCR; TCRdb keeps only in-frame clonotypes and omits some of them. The top ten hold around 1.5% of the sample, which has approximately 180,000 clones, roughly three quarters seen once. The CDR3 is 19 residues long. V lost 0 bases and J lost 2; bases outside the gene matches: 12. CDR1 is SGDLS, CDR2 YYNGEE, per germline. The sequencing input was PBMCs. The receptor was isolated from a woman aged 45-59 years in good health and CMV-seronegative. This sequence joins TRBV9 and TRBJ2-3; 10 positions match TRBD2. CDR3 sequence: CASSVGPSGGPSPTDTQYF. CDR3 DNA: TGTGCCAGCAGCGTAGGCCCTAGCGGGGGACCCTCACCCACAGATACGCAGTATTTT.